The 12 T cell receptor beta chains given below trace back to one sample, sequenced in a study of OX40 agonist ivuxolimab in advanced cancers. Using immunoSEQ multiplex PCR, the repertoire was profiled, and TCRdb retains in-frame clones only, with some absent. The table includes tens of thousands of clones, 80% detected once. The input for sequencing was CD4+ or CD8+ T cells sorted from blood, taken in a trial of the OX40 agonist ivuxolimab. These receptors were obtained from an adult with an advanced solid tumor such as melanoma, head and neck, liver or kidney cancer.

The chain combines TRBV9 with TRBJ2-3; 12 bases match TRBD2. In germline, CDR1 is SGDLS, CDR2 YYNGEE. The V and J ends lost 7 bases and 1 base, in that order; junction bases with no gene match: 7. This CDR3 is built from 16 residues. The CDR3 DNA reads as TGTGCCAGCTCTAGGACTAGCGGGGTTGGCACAGATACGCAGTATTTT. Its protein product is CASSRTSGVGTDTQYF.

CDR3 coding DNA: TGTGCCAGCAGCCCCACAGGGGGCTATGGCTACACCTTC. Its protein is CASSPTGGYGYTF. The rearrangement joins TRBV27 to TRBJ1-2; 8 nucleotides agree with TRBD1. The length of the CDR3 is 13 residues. V was pared by 6 bases and J by 4 bases, with 4 bases of the junction left unmatched. Germline V gene data show CDR1 as MNHEY and CDR2 as SMNVEV (reference sequence).

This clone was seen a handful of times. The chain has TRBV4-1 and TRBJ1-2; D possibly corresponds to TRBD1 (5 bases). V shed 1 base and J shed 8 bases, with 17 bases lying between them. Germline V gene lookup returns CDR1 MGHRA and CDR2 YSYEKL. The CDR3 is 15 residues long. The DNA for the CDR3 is TGCGCCAGCAGCCAAGCTCGGGTTGGGGGAGTAGGCTACACCTTC. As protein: CASSQARVGGVGYTF.

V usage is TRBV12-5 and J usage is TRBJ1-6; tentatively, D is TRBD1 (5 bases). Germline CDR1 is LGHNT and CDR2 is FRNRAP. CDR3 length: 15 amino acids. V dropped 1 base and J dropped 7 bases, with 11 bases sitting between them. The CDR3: CASGLETVGNSPLHF. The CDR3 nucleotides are TGTGCTAGTGGTTTGGAGACAGTTGGAAATTCACCCCTCCACTTT.

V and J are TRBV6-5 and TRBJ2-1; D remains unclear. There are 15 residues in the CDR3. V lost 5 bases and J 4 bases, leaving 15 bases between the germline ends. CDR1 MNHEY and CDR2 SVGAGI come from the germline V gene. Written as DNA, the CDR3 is TGTGCCAGCAGTCCTCTTAGGACGGAGTACAATGAGCAGTTCTTC. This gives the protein CASSPLRTEYNEQFF.

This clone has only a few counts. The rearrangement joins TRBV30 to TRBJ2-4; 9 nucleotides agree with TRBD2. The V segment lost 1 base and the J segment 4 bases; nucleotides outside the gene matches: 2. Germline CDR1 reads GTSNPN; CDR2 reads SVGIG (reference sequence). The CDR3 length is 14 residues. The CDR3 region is CAWSGTSVKNIQYF. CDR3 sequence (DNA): TGTGCCTGGAGTGGGACTAGCGTTAAAAACATTCAGTACTTC.

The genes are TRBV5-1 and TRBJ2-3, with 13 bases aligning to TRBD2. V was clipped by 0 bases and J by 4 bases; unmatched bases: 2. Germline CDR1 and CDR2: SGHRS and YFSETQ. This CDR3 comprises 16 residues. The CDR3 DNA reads TGCGCCAGCAGCTTGGGGGGGACTAGCGGGGCAGATACGCAGTATTTT. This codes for CASSLGGTSGADTQYF.

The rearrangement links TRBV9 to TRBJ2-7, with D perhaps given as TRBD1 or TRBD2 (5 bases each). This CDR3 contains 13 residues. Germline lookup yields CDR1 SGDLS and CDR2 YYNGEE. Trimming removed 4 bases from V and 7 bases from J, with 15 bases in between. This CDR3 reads CASSLQEGREQYF. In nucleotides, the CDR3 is TGTGCCAGCAGCCTCCAAGAGGGGCGGGAGCAGTACTTC.

The chain's CDR3 is CASSPTTGFSSGNTIYF. The CDR3 coding sequence is TGTGCCAGCTCACCAACCACAGGGTTCTCCTCTGGAAACACCATATATTTT. The chain employs TRBV18 and TRBJ1-3; a possible D gene is TRBD1 (6 bases). Germline V lookup: CDR1 KGHSH, CDR2 LQKENI. The CDR3 is 17 amino acids. The germline V and J ends were trimmed by 2 bases and 0 bases, with 14 bases remaining between them.

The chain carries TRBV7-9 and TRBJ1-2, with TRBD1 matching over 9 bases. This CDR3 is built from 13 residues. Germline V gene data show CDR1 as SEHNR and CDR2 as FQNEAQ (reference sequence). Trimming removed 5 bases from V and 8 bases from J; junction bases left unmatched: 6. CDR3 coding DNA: TGTGCCAGCAGCACGGGACAGGGAAACGGCTACACCTTC. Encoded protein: CASSTGQGNGYTF.

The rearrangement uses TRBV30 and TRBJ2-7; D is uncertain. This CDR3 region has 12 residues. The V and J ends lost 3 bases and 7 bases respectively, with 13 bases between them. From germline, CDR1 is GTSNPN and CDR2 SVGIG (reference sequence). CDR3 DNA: TGTGCCTGGAGAGTACAGATTGGGGAGCAGTACTTC. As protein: CAWRVQIGEQYF.

CDR3 DNA sequence: TGTGCCAGCTCACCACCGGGACGGACCCACACTGAAGCTTTCTTT. It codes for CASSPPGRTHTEAFF. The V gene is TRBV18, the J gene TRBJ1-1; tentative D call: TRBD1 (5 bases). The CDR3 totals 15 residues. CDR1 is KGHSH and CDR2 is LQKENI in the germline V gene. Trimming pared 0 bases from V and 3 bases from J, leaving 11 bases between.